The 30 T cell receptor beta chains given below trace back to one sample, sequenced in a study of blood T cell repertoires in COVID-19. Libraries were prepared by immunoSEQ multiplex PCR; TCRdb keeps only in-frame clonotypes and omits some of them. The sample lists 15,000 to 20,000 clones, 91% occurring once. The sample taken for sequencing was peripheral blood. All receptors come from a man aged 60 to 75 with active COVID-19.

This chain connects TRBV11-2 to TRBJ1-5; D uncertain. Germline lookup yields CDR1 SGHAT and CDR2 FQNNGV. V lost 6 bases, J lost 4 bases, and 10 bases lay in between. The CDR3 has 13 residues. CDR3 residues: CASSSRVNQPQHF. The CDR3 nucleotides read TGTGCCAGCAGTTCGCGGGTTAATCAGCCCCAGCATTTT. The full variable domain, with the rest looked up from reference TRBV11-2 and TRBJ1-5, is EAGVAQSPRYKIIEKRQSVAFWCNPISGHATLYWYQQILGQGPKLLIQFQNNGVVDDSQLPKDRFSAERLKGVDSTLKIQPAKLEDSAVYLCASSSRVNQPQHFGDGTRLSIL.

The chain combines TRBV5-1 with TRBJ1-1; 7 nucleotides agree with TRBD1. V was pared by 1 base and J by 0 bases, with 9 bases of the junction left unmatched. Germline CDR1 SGHRS, CDR2 YFSETQ. The CDR3 runs 17 residues. CDR3 sequence (DNA): TGCGCCAGCAGCTTGAGCCCAGGGGGAGGTTTGAACACTGAAGCTTTCTTT. Its protein is CASSLSPGGGLNTEAFF.

V and J are TRBV4-1 and TRBJ2-2; D is possibly TRBD1 (7 bases). V dropped 1 base and J dropped 5 bases, with 14 bases sitting between them. CDR3 length equals 16 residues. CDR1 and CDR2 (germline): MGHRA, YSYEKL. The CDR3 region has the DNA TGCGCCAGCAGCCAAGGACGGAGGGGGCCGACCGGGGAGCTGTTTTTT. Its translation: CASSQGRRGPTGELFF.

V usage is TRBV5-6 and J usage is TRBJ2-3; no clear D. This CDR3 contains 11 residues. CDR1 and CDR2 (germline): SGHDT, YYEEEE. V gave up 2 bases and J gave up 6 bases, with 4 bases separating them. CDR3 sequence (DNA): TGTGCCAGCAGCTTCAGGGATACGCAGTATTTT. Its translation: CASSFRDTQYF.

The V and J genes are TRBV5-5 and TRBJ2-3; tentatively, D is TRBD1 (5 bases). The CDR3 runs to 14 residues. V was cut by 1 base and J by 4 bases, with 10 bases left in between. Germline V gene data show CDR1 as SGHKS and CDR2 as YYEKEE (reference sequence). The CDR3 coding sequence is TGTGCCAGCAGCTTGCGCAGGGTGGCAGATACGCAGTATTTT. Translation: CASSLRRVADTQYF.

The gene calls are TRBV7-8 and TRBJ1-5; D is unresolved. Deletions cut 1 base from V and 7 bases from J, with 8 bases between. The CDR3 has 13 residues. Per germline, CDR1 SGHVS and CDR2 FQNEAQ. CDR3 coding DNA: TGTGCCAGCAGCTTAGAAGCCAACCAGCCCCAGCATTTT. Its translation is CASSLEANQPQHF.

V and J are TRBV4-1 and TRBJ2-2, with 14 bases that match TRBD2. The length of the CDR3 is 18 residues. Germline V CDR1 and CDR2: MGHRA, YSYEKL. The J segment lost 5 bases and the V segment lost 2 bases, leaving 7 bases of the junction unmatched. The CDR3 spells CASSQTGLAGGGTGELFF. The CDR3 nucleotides are TGCGCCAGCAGCCAAACCGGACTAGCGGGGGGTGGGACCGGGGAGCTGTTTTTT.

The chain has TRBV10-3 and TRBJ2-2; TRBD2 is a possible D gene (5 bases). CDR3 size: 15 residues. In germline, CDR1 is ENHRY, CDR2 SYGVKD. Trimming took off 2 bases at V and 2 bases at J, with 9 bases between the two ends. The CDR3 here is CAISETLDNTGELFF. For the CDR3, the DNA is TGTGCCATCAGTGAGACACTAGATAACACCGGGGAGCTGTTTTTT.

In this sample, this clone turned up once. The chain joins TRBV19 to TRBJ1-2; maybe TRBD1 (6 bases). This CDR3 is built from 13 residues. The germline V gene has CDR1 LNHDA and CDR2 SQIVND (reference sequence). V was cut by 6 bases and J by 2 bases, with 10 bases left in between. The CDR3 is CASRNDRNYGYTF. The CDR3 coding sequence is TGTGCCAGTAGGAACGACAGGAACTATGGCTACACCTTC.

This clone was seen a handful of times. This rearrangement joins TRBV6-5 to TRBJ1-2; perhaps TRBD1 as D (5 bases). The V gene lost 0 bases and the J gene lost 7 bases, with 18 bases spanning the gap. Germline loops: CDR1 MNHEY, CDR2 SVGAGI. This CDR3 is 16 amino acids long. CDR3 protein: CASSYSGSAKGRGYTF. In nucleotides, the CDR3 is TGTGCCAGCAGTTACTCGGGCAGCGCTAAGGGGCGTGGCTACACCTTC.

The J gene is TRBJ1-3, the V gene TRBV5-1, with 7 nucleotides matching TRBD1. There are 16 residues in the CDR3. V was pared by 3 bases and J by 0 bases, with 6 bases of the junction left unmatched. Germline CDR1 and CDR2: SGHRS and YFSETQ. CDR3 region: CASSWRGQSSGNTIYF. The CDR3 coding sequence is TGCGCCAGCAGCTGGAGGGGACAGTCCTCTGGAAACACCATATATTTT.

The chain couples TRBV28 to TRBJ1-5; D uncertain. Germline values: CDR1 MDHEN, CDR2 SYDVKM. This CDR3 is 14 amino acids long. V was pared by 5 bases and J by 0 bases, with 8 bases between. The CDR3 DNA follows: TGTGCCAGCAGTACACCCATTAGCAATCAGCCCCAGCATTTT. It encodes CASSTPISNQPQHF. Full variable domain (outside the CDR3, taken from reference TRBV28 and TRBJ1-5): DVKVTQSSRYLVKRTGEKVFLECVQDMDHENMFWYRQDPGLGLRLIYFSYDVKMKEKGDIPEGYSVSREKKERFSLILESASTNQTSMYLCASSTPISNQPQHFGDGTRLSIL.

The genes are TRBV18 and TRBJ1-2, with TRBD1 as a possible D gene (5 bases). Germline values: CDR1 KGHSH, CDR2 LQKENI. The V end was cut by 6 bases, the J end by 5 bases, with 22 bases between. The CDR3 length is 16 residues. The CDR3 sequence: CASSPAGREGRYGYTF. The DNA of the CDR3 is TGTGCCAGCTCCCCAGCAGGTCGTGAGGGGAGGTATGGCTACACCTTC.

This clone has just one count. V usage is TRBV7-9 and J usage is TRBJ2-5; 8 bases are a match to TRBD1. The germline gives CDR1 SEHNR, CDR2 FQNEAQ (reference sequence). J gave up 5 bases and V 5 bases, and 4 bases lay outside the gene matches. The CDR3 runs 13 residues. The CDR3 reads CASSPGGRETQYF. The CDR3, as DNA: TGTGCCAGCAGCCCAGGGGGCAGGGAGACCCAGTACTTC.

The J gene is TRBJ1-1, the V gene TRBV2; no reliable D call. V was cut by 3 bases and J by 11 bases, with 13 bases left in between. The CDR3 is 12 amino acids. CDR1 and CDR2 (germline): SNHLY, FYNNEI. Here the CDR3 reads CASSEEATWAFF. The CDR3 bases are TGTGCCAGCAGTGAGGAGGCTACCTGGGCTTTCTTT. The variable domain in full, with the rest retrieved from reference TRBV2 and TRBJ1-1, is EPEVTQTPSHQVTQMGQEVILRCVPISNHLYFYWYRQILGQKVEFLVSFYNNEISEKSEIFDDQFSVERPDGSNFTLKIRSTKLEDSAMYFCASSEEATWAFFGQGTRLTVV.

The V call is TRBV28, the J call TRBJ2-1; 15 nucleotides agree with TRBD2. This CDR3 has 15 residues. Germline V gene sequence: CDR1 MDHEN, CDR2 SYDVKM. The CDR3 sequence: CASGLAGGPRNEQFF. CDR3 DNA sequence: TGTGCGAGTGGACTAGCGGGGGGGCCACGGAATGAGCAGTTCTTC.

V and J are TRBV10-3 and TRBJ1-1; D is possibly TRBD1 (6 bases). CDR1 and CDR2 from the germline V gene are ENHRY and SYGVKD. V was cut by 9 bases and J by 4 bases, with 18 bases left in between. This CDR3 has 14 amino acids. For the CDR3, the DNA is TGTGCCATGGGGGACAACTTCGAGGGCACTGAAGCTTTCTTT. It specifies CAMGDNFEGTEAFF.

The chain employs TRBV7-6 and TRBJ2-5; D remains unclear. Germline V lookup: CDR1 SGHVS, CDR2 FNYEAQ. The CDR3 extends over 13 amino acids. V was cut by 5 bases and J by 1 base, with 8 bases left in between. This chain's CDR3 is CASSRRVQETQYF. The CDR3 coding sequence is TGTGCCAGCAGCCGTCGGGTCCAAGAGACCCAGTACTTC.

The gene calls are TRBV5-1 and TRBJ2-5; TRBD1 agrees at 8 bases. The V segment lost 4 bases and the J segment 5 bases; nucleotides outside the gene matches: 13. The CDR3 consists of 16 residues. Germline CDR1 is SGHRS and CDR2 is YFSETQ. The CDR3 region is CASSPESAGGWETQYF. For the CDR3, the DNA is TGCGCCAGCAGCCCGGAGAGTGCAGGGGGCTGGGAGACCCAGTACTTC.

The chain combines TRBV6-6 with TRBJ1-2; tentative D call: TRBD1 (6 bases). Germline CDR1 and CDR2: MNHNY and SVGAGI (reference sequence). This CDR3 has 13 residues. With 5 bases removed from V and 4 bases from J, the gap between germline ends came to 11 bases. For the CDR3, the DNA is TGTGCCAGCAGTCCCGCAGGGGTCTATGGCTACACCTTC. It codes for CASSPAGVYGYTF.

The chain recombines TRBV19 with TRBJ1-2, with 11 bases identical to TRBD1. The CDR3 has 14 residues. The germline CDR1 and CDR2 sequences are LNHDA and SQIVND (reference sequence). Unmatched junction bases numbered 9, after V lost 10 bases and J lost 5 bases. The CDR3 DNA follows: TGTGCCATAACCTCCGGGACAGGGGGGTATGGCTACACCTTC. The encoded protein is CAITSGTGGYGYTF.

The CDR3 here is CASSGTGGGQPQHF. CDR3 DNA sequence: TGTGCCAGCTCCGGGACAGGGGGCGGTCAGCCCCAGCATTTT. The rearrangement joins TRBV2 to TRBJ1-5; 12 bases are shared with TRBD1. CDR3 size: 14 residues. Germline V gene lookup returns CDR1 SNHLY and CDR2 FYNNEI. Trimming took 8 bases from V and 6 from J; bases not matched to a gene: 5.

The chain combines TRBV18 with TRBJ1-1, with TRBD1 matching 9 bases. Germline-derived CDR1 and CDR2 are KGHSH and LQKENI. The V gene end was trimmed by 5 bases and the J gene end by 0 bases; junction bases not matched to a gene: 4. The CDR3 is 15 residues long. The CDR3 protein is CASSSGTGMNTEAFF. For the CDR3, the DNA is TGTGCCAGCTCATCCGGGACAGGGATGAACACTGAAGCTTTCTTT. Together with reference TRBV18 and TRBJ1-1, the CDR3 gives the full variable domain: NAGVMQNPRHLVRRRGQEARLRCSPMKGHSHVYWYRQLPEEGLKFMVYLQKENIIDESGMPKERFSAEFPKEGPSILRIQQVVRGDSAAYFCASSSGTGMNTEAFFGQGTRLTVV.

This chain connects TRBV29-1 to TRBJ1-5; a weak D match, TRBD1 (5 bases). Germline V gives CDR1 SQVTM, CDR2 ANQGSEA. The CDR3 runs to 12 residues. Trimming pared 4 bases from V and 4 bases from J, leaving 8 bases between. CDR3: CSVVSGNQPQHF. In nucleotides, the CDR3 is TGCAGCGTTGTATCAGGGAATCAGCCCCAGCATTTT. Complete variable domain (other parts from reference TRBV29-1 and TRBJ1-5): SAVISQKPSRDICQRGTSLTIQCQVDSQVTMMFWYRQQPGQSLTLIATANQGSEATYESGFVIDKFPISRPNLTFSTLTVSNMSPEDSSIYLCSVVSGNQPQHFGDGTRLSIL.

The rearrangement joins TRBV19 to TRBJ1-4; possibly TRBD1 for D (5 bases). The CDR3 has 13 amino acids. Germline V CDR1 and CDR2: LNHDA, SQIVND (reference sequence). Between the trimmed V and J ends, which lost 3 bases and 4 bases, there was a span of 6 bases. This CDR3 reads CASSMQGNEKLFF. The CDR3 DNA reads TGTGCCAGTAGTATGCAGGGTAATGAAAAACTGTTTTTT. The variable domain in full, with the rest retrieved from reference TRBV19 and TRBJ1-4, is DGGITQSPKYLFRKEGQNVTLSCEQNLNHDAMYWYRQDPGQGLRLIYYSQIVNDFQKGDIAEGYSVSREKKESFPLTVTSAQKNPTAFYLCASSMQGNEKLFFGSGTQLSVL.

A single count supports this clone. The chain is built from TRBV6-6 and TRBJ1-5, with 9 positions matching TRBD1. Germline V gene sequence: CDR1 MNHNY, CDR2 SVGAGI (reference sequence). Unmatched junction bases numbered 8, after V lost 5 bases and J lost 0 bases. The CDR3 length is 17 residues. CDR3 in amino acids: CASSPRRTGDSNQPQHF. The CDR3 nucleotides read TGTGCCAGCAGTCCCAGGAGGACAGGGGATAGCAATCAGCCCCAGCATTTT.

The table lists this clone with a count of one. The chain joins TRBV6-6 to TRBJ1-2; no clear D. This CDR3 spans 14 amino acids. The V gene's germline CDR1 is MNHNY and CDR2 SVGAGI (reference sequence). Trimming cost V 2 bases and J 5 bases, with 12 bases left between them. The DNA of the CDR3 is TGTGCCAGCAGTTACACTTTGGCGGATTATGGCTACACCTTC. Protein product: CASSYTLADYGYTF.

J is TRBJ1-5 and V is TRBV28; D possibly corresponds to TRBD1 (6 bases). There are 15 residues in the CDR3. Germline assignment: CDR1 MDHEN and CDR2 SYDVKM. V lost 4 bases, J lost 2 bases, and 12 bases lay in between. The DNA for the CDR3 is TGTGCCAGCAGTTCAAGACAGGTACGCAATCAGCCCCAGCATTTT. This sequence encodes CASSSRQVRNQPQHF.

This clone showed up just once. The chain is built from TRBV5-1 and TRBJ1-1, with D possibly TRBD1 on 6 matching bases. CDR1 SGHRS and CDR2 YFSETQ come from the germline V gene. V lost 5 bases and J lost 2, with 10 bases in between. The CDR3 runs 13 residues. This CDR3 reads CASRRTDNTEAFF. The CDR3 DNA reads as TGCGCCAGCAGACGGACAGACAACACTGAAGCTTTCTTT.

The V call is TRBV7-9, the J call TRBJ2-7; D ambiguous. CDR3 size: 13 residues. CDR1 and CDR2 from the germline V gene are SEHNR and FQNEAQ (reference sequence). Deletions cut 5 bases from V and 4 bases from J, with 12 bases between. CDR3 bases: TGTGCCAGCAGCCCTCCGAGTTTTTACGAGCAGTACTTC. It is translated as CASSPPSFYEQYF.